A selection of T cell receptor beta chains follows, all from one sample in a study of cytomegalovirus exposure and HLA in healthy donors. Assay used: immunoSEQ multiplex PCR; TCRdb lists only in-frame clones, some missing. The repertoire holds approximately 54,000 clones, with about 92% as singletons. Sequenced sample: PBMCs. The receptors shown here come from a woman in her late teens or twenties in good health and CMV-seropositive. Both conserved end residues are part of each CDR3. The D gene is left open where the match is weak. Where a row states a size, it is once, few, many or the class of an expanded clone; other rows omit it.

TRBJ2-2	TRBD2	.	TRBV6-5	TGTGCCAGCAGTCAGCGGGGGGAAAACACCGGGGAGCTGTTTTTT	CASSQRGENTGELFF
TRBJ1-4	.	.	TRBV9	TGTGCCAGCAGCGTAGGCCCAGGGGATGAAAAACTGTTTTTT	CASSVGPGDEKLFF
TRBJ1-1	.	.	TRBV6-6	TGTGCCAGCAGCAACAGTGGTGAAGCTTTCTTT	CASSNSGEAFF
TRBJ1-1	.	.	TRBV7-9	TGTGCCAGCAGCTTAGGGCTGTCCGCCGCTTTCTTT	CASSLGLSAAFF
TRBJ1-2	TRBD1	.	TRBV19	TGTGCCACGGGGACAGGCAACTATGGCTACACCTTC	CATGTGNYGYTF
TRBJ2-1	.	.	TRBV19	TGTGCCAGTAGTTCCCGGGACTCTACTTTTGGAAATGAGCAGTTCTTC	CASSSRDSTFGNEQFF
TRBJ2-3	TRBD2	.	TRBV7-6	TGTGCCAGCAGCGGGACTAGCATAAGCACAGATACGCAGTATTTT	CASSGTSISTDTQYF
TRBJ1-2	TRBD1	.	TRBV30	TGTGCCTGGAATAGCCTGGGACAGGGAGGAGCAACACGGGATCTCTATGGCTACACCTTC	CAWNSLGQGGATRDLYGYTF
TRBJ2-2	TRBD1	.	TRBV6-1	TGTGCCAGCAGGCCGACAGGGGGAGTCGCCGGGGAGCTGTTTTTT	CASRPTGGVAGELFF
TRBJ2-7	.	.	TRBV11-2	TGTGCCAGCAGCTTAAACAGGGTCTCCTACGAGCAGTACTTC	CASSLNRVSYEQYF
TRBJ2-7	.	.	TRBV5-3	TGTGCCAGCAGCCGTGACAGTAATAATTTCGAGCAGTACTTC	CASSRDSNNFEQYF
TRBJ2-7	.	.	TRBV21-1	TGTGCCAGCAGCAAATACAGGAGACCCCTGGACGAGCAGTACTTC	CASSKYRRPLDEQYF
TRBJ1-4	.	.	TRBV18	TGTGCCAGCTCATCCGACAGGTTGAAAGAAAAACTGTTTTTT	CASSSDRLKEKLFF
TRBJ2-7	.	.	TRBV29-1	TGCAGCGTTGTGGTAGGCCAGGGTAACTACGAGCAGTACTTC	CSVVVGQGNYEQYF
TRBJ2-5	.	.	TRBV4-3	TGCGCCAGCAGCCAAGATTGGACTTCCAAAGAGACCCAGTACTTC	CASSQDWTSKETQYF
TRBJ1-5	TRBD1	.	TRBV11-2	TGTGCCAGCAGCTTAGACATAGTCGGGACAGACCATAGCAATCAGCCCCAGCATTTT	CASSLDIVGTDHSNQPQHF
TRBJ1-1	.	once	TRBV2	TGTGCCAGCCGACAGGACGCGAACACTGAAGCTTTCTTT	CASRQDANTEAFF
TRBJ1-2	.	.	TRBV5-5	TGTGCCAGCAGCTTTCCGGCAGGGAATTACTATGGCTACACCTTC	CASSFPAGNYYGYTF
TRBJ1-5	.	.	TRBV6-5	TGTGCCAGCAGCGTGGGGGGGTACAGCAATCAGCCCCAGCATTTT	CASSVGGYSNQPQHF
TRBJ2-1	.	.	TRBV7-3	TGTGCCAGCAGCTTAACTCGGGAAACCTACAATGAGCAGTTCTTC	CASSLTRETYNEQFF
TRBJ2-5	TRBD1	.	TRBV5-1	TGCGCCAGCAGCACCGGGACAGGGGGCGACGAGACCCAGTACTTC	CASSTGTGGDETQYF
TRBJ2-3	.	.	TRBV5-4	TGTGCCAGCAGCACCTGGGGAGCAGATACGCAGTATTTT	CASSTWGADTQYF
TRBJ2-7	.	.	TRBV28	TGTGCCAGCAGTCCCCGTGGCAGGGCGTACGAGCAGTACTTC	CASSPRGRAYEQYF
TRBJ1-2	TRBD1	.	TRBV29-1	TGCAGCGCCAGGATGGACAGGAGAATCGATGGCTACACCTTC	CSARMDRRIDGYTF
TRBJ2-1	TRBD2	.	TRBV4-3	TGCGCCAGCAGCCAAGTCGGGGGGTCGTACAATGAGCAGTTCTTC	CASSQVGGSYNEQFF
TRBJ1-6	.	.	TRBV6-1	TGTGCCAGCAGTGCAGGGCCCTATAATTCACCCCTCCACTTT	CASSAGPYNSPLHF
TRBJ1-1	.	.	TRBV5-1	TGCGCCAGCAGCCCTGCCGGGACACGCAACACTGAAGCTTTCTTT	CASSPAGTRNTEAFF
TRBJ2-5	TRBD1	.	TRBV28	TGTGCCAGCAGTAGTAACAGGGGGCAGGAGGAGACCCAGTACTTC	CASSSNRGQEETQYF
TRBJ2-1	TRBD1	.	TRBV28	TGTGCCAGCAGTCCCTGGACAGGGAAGGGCAATGAGCAGTTCTTC	CASSPWTGKGNEQFF
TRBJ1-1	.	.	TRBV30	TGTGCCTGGAGTTGGGGGCCGAACACTGAAGCTTTCTTT	CAWSWGPNTEAFF
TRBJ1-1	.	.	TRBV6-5	TGTGCCAGCAGTTACTTACAGGGGAACACTGAAGCTTTCTTT	CASSYLQGNTEAFF
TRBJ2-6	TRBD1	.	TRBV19	TGTGCCAGTAGTCCGGGACAGGGTACCGGGGCCAACGTCCTGACTTTC	CASSPGQGTGANVLTF
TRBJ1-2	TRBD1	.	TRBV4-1	TGCGCCAGCAGCCAATCCAAGTCGACAGGGGCCTCCTATGGCTACACCTTC	CASSQSKSTGASYGYTF
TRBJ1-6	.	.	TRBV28	TGTGCCAGCAGTTTAGCGAATTCACCCCTCCACTTT	CASSLANSPLHF
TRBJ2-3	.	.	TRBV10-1	TGCGCCAGCAGTGGTGAGGGGGGGCCATGGACCGATACGCAGTATTTT	CASSGEGGPWTDTQYF